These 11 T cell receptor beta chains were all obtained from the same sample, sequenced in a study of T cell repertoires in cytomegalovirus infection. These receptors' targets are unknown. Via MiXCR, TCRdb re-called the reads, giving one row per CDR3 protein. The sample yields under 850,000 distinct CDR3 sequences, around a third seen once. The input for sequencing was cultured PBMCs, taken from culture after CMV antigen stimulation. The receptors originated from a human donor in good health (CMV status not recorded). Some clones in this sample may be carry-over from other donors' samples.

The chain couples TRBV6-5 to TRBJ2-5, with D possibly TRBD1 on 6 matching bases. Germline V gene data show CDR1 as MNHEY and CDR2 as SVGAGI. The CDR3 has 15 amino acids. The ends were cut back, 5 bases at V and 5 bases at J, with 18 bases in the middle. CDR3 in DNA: TGTGCCAGCAGTGGTCGGTTGGCAGGGGATGAGACCCAGTACTTC. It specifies CASSGRLAGDETQYF.

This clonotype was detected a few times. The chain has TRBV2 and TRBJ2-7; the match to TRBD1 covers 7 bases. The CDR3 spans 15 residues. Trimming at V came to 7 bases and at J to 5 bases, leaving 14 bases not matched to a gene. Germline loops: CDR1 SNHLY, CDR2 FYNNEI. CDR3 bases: TGTGCCAGCAAAGTGTTTCAGAGGGGGCTGAACGAGCAGTACTTC. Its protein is CASKVFQRGLNEQYF.

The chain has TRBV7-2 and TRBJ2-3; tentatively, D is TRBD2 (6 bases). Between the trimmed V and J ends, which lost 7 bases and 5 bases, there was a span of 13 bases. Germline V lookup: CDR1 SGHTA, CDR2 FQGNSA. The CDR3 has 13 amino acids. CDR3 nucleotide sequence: TGTGCCAGCACCCAGTGGAGGGGAGATACGCAGTATTTT. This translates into CASTQWRGDTQYF.

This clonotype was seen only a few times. The CDR3 protein is CASSWSSGARFEQFF. In nucleotides, the CDR3 is TGTGCCAGCAGCTGGTCCTCGGGGGCCCGATTTGAGCAGTTCTTC. This sequence joins TRBV11-2 and TRBJ2-1; D assignment may be TRBD1 or TRBD2 (6 bases each). Trimming removed 4 bases from V and 9 bases from J, with 19 bases in between. CDR1 and CDR2 (germline): SGHAT, FQNNGV. There are 15 residues in the CDR3.

The CDR3 protein is CASSSSGVQPQHF. CDR3 sequence (DNA): TGTGCCAGCAGCTCCTCAGGGGTTCAGCCCCAGCATTTT. The rearrangement uses TRBV7-2 and TRBJ1-5; possible D gene TRBD1, 6 bases. The germline V and J ends were trimmed by 4 bases and 6 bases, with 10 bases remaining between them. The CDR3 loop spans 13 amino acids. Per the germline V gene, CDR1 is SGHTA and CDR2 is FQGNSA. Variable domain in full (rest from reference TRBV7-2 and TRBJ1-5): GAGVSQSPSNKVTEKGKDVELRCDPISGHTALYWYRQSLGQGLEFLIYFQGNSAPDKSGLPSDRFSAERTGGSVSTLTIQRTQQEDSAVYLCASSSSGVQPQHFGDGTRLSIL.

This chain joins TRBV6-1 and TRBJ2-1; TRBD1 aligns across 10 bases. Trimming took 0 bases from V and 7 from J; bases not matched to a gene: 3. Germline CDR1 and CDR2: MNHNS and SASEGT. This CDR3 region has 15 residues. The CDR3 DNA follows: TGTGCCAGCAGTGAAGCGGGACAGGGGTGGAATGAGCAGTTCTTC. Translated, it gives CASSEAGQGWNEQFF.

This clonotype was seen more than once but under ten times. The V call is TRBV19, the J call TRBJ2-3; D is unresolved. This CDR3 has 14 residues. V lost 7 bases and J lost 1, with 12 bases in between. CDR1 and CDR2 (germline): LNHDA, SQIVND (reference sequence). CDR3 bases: TGTGCCAGTAACCCCGGCGGAGGCACAGATACGCAGTATTTT. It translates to CASNPGGGTDTQYF.

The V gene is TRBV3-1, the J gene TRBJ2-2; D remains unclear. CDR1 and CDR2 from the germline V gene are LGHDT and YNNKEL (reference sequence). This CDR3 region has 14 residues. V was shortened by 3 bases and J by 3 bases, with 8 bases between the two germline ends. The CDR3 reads CASSQGMYTGELFF. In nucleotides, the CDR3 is TGTGCCAGCAGCCAGGGGATGTACACCGGGGAGCTGTTTTTT.

The CDR3 spells CASSPYQGPDTEAFF. DNA of the CDR3: TGTGCCAGCAGCCCATATCAGGGGCCAGACACTGAAGCTTTCTTT. This chain uses TRBV7-2 with TRBJ1-1; D may be TRBD1 (6 bases). The CDR3 sequence is 15 residues long. Trimming stripped 5 bases from V and 3 bases from J, with 16 bases between. Germline loops: CDR1 SGHTA, CDR2 FQGNSA.

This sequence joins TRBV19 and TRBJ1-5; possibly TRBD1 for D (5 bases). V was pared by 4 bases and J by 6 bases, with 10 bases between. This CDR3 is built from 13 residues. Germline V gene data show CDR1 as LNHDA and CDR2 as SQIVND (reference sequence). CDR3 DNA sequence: TGTGCCAGTAGTACCGGCAGGGTTCAGCCCCAGCATTTT. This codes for CASSTGRVQPQHF.

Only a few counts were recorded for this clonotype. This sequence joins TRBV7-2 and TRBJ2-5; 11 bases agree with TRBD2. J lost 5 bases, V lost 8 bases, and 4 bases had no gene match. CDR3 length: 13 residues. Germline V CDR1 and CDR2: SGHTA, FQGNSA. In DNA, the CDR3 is TGTGCCAGCGGTGGGACTAGCGGTGAGACCCAGTACTTC. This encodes CASGGTSGETQYF. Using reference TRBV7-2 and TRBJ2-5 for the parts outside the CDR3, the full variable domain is GAGVSQSPSNKVTEKGKDVELRCDPISGHTALYWYRQSLGQGLEFLIYFQGNSAPDKSGLPSDRFSAERTGGSVSTLTIQRTQQEDSAVYLCASGGTSGETQYFGPGTRLLVL.